Listed below are T cell receptor beta chains from one sample, sequenced in a study of blood T cells in healthy people across ages. From the 5' RACE reads, TCRdb called clonotypes with MiXCR, one entry per CDR3 protein. The sample has about 640,000 distinct CDR3 sequences; about 54% are singletons. Sequenced: blood. The receptor set was obtained from a man in his sixties in good health. CDR3s include the opening cysteine and the closing phenylalanine or tryptophan. A D gene is named only where the DNA matches it firmly. Size is stated for part of the rows, as once, few or many counts, or as a class when the clone is expanded.

j_call cdr3_length v_call clone_size d_call cdr3_aa cdr3_nt
TRBJ2-5 18 TRBV6-5 few TRBD2 CASSYSLGMGLAQETQYF TGTGCCAGCAGTTACTCATTGGGTATGGGACTAGCGCAAGAGACCCAGTACTTC
TRBJ2-3 15 TRBV7-8 . TRBD2 CASSSGLARADTQYF TGTGCCAGCAGCTCCGGACTAGCGAGGGCAGATACGCAGTATTTT
TRBJ2-7 14 TRBV7-9 . . CASSFTQTNHEQYF TGTGCCAGCAGCTTTACCCAGACAAATCACGAGCAGTACTTC
TRBJ2-1 16 TRBV20-1 . . CSASDQGLGSYNEQFF TGCAGTGCTTCAGACCAGGGGCTCGGATCGTACAATGAGCAGTTCTTC
TRBJ1-2 12 TRBV3-1 . . CASSQGGTGYTF TGTGCCAGCAGCCAGGGAGGGACTGGCTACACCTTC
TRBJ2-1 13 TRBV6-2/TRBV6-3 once . CASSPGFGGGGFF TGTGCCAGCAGTCCCGGCTTTGGGGGCGGGGGGTTCTTC
TRBJ2-6 17 TRBV4-2 . . CASSQDRAGSGANVLTF TGTGCCAGCAGCCAGGACCGAGCGGGCTCTGGGGCCAACGTCCTGACTTTC
TRBJ2-7 15 TRBV27 . . CASSLNARTTYEQYF TGTGCCAGCAGTTTAAACGCCCGAACCACCTACGAGCAGTACTTC
TRBJ1-2 14 TRBV20-1 once TRBD1 CSASVGQGTYGYTF TGCAGTGCCAGCGTGGGACAGGGGACCTATGGCTACACCTTC
TRBJ2-1 16 TRBV14 . . CASSRRVAAPDNEQFF TGTGCCAGCAGCCGAAGGGTAGCGGCCCCAGACAATGAGCAGTTCTTC
TRBJ2-1 15 TRBV16 few . CASSQRGGSDNEQFF TGTGCCAGCAGTCAAAGGGGGGGCTCGGACAATGAGCAGTTCTTC
TRBJ1-2 15 TRBV28 . TRBD1 CASRGTGGGSYGYTF TGTGCCAGCAGGGGAACAGGGGGCGGCAGCTATGGCTACACCTTC
TRBJ2-1 17 TRBV5-1 . TRBD2 CASSPPGSGGLYNEQFF TGCGCCAGCAGCCCCCCCGGTAGCGGGGGGCTGTACAATGAGCAGTTCTTC
TRBJ2-1 16 TRBV3-1 . TRBD2 CASSPSGGGYYNEQFF TGTGCCAGCAGCCCCAGTGGCGGGGGTTACTACAATGAGCAGTTCTTC
TRBJ2-7 13 TRBV28 . . CATNVRGSYEQYF TGTGCCACCAACGTTAGGGGTTCCTACGAGCAGTACTTC
TRBJ1-1 12 TRBV20-1 . . CSAKGGALGAFF TGCAGTGCAAAGGGGGGGGCACTGGGAGCTTTCTTT
TRBJ2-7 16 TRBV7-2 . . CASSLSGGGVPYEQYF TGTGCCAGCAGCCTTTCAGGGGGGGGGGTTCCCTACGAGCAGTACTTC
TRBJ2-5 13 TRBV5-5 many . CASSLRLRETQYF TGTGCCAGCAGCTTGAGGCTTCGGGAGACCCAGTACTTC
TRBJ2-3 15 TRBV7-9 . . CASSLQSGDTDTQYF TGTGCCAGCAGCTTACAGTCAGGGGACACAGATACGCAGTATTTT
TRBJ1-5 14 TRBV9 . . CASSAHQTNQPQHF TGTGCCAGCAGCGCCCATCAGACCAATCAGCCCCAGCATTTT
TRBJ2-7 14 TRBV2 . TRBD1 CASSRLRGSYEQYF TGTGCCAGCAGTAGGCTCAGGGGGAGCTACGAGCAGTACTTC
TRBJ2-2 14 TRBV2 few TRBD1 CATPRTGDTGELFF TGTGCCACCCCCCGGACAGGGGATACCGGGGAGCTGTTTTTT
TRBJ1-2 12 TRBV20-1 . . CSARDEGSGYTF TGCAGTGCTAGAGATGAGGGCTCTGGCTACACCTTC
TRBJ1-2 13 TRBV15 . . CATSRDHSYGYTF TGTGCCACCAGCAGAGACCACTCCTATGGCTACACCTTC
TRBJ1-1 12 TRBV7-9 . . CASSHRNTEAFF TGTGCCAGCAGCCACCGGAACACTGAAGCTTTCTTT
TRBJ2-3 15 TRBV9 few TRBD2 CASGISGTVADTQYF TGTGCCAGCGGCATTAGCGGGACGGTTGCAGATACGCAGTATTTT
TRBJ2-3 15 TRBV20-1 . TRBD2 CSARDQRGLTDTQYF TGCAGTGCTAGAGACCAGCGGGGGCTCACAGATACGCAGTATTTT
TRBJ2-4 19 TRBV27 . . CASKTTPENRGFDKNIQYF TGTGCCAGCAAAACAACACCGGAAAATCGGGGATTTGACAAAAACATTCAGTACTTC
TRBJ2-1 13 TRBV20-1 . TRBD1 CSARARDRVEQFF TGCAGTGCTAGAGCCCGGGACAGGGTTGAGCAGTTCTTC
TRBJ2-5 15 TRBV7-9 . TRBD1 CASSPHGGTGNEQYF TGTGCCAGCAGCCCCCACGGAGGGACAGGCAATGAGCAGTACTTC
TRBJ1-6 16 TRBV28 . . CASSLTMGGDNSPLHF TGTGCCAGCAGTTTAACGATGGGGGGGGATAATTCACCCCTCCACTTT
TRBJ1-2 14 TRBV5-1 . . CASSLVGRPYGYTF TGCGCCAGCAGCTTGGTCGGCAGGCCCTATGGCTACACCTTC
TRBJ2-1 13 TRBV3-1 . . CASGGVGYNEQFF TGTGCCAGCGGAGGGGTAGGCTACAATGAGCAGTTCTTC
TRBJ2-5 15 TRBV12-3/TRBV12-4 . . CASSKGGTYQETQYF TGTGCCAGCAGCAAAGGGGGGACGTACCAAGAGACCCAGTACTTC
TRBJ1-6 15 TRBV19 . . CASSMAGQNNSPLHF TGTGCCAGTAGTATGGCCGGACAGAATAATTCACCCCTCCACTTT
TRBJ2-4 11 TRBV2 . . CASSEIEKQYF TGTGCCAGCAGTGAAATTGAGAAACAGTACTTC
TRBJ1-6 14 TRBV10-3 few TRBD1 CAISGGHRGSPLHF TGTGCCATCAGTGGGGGTCACAGGGGTTCACCCCTCCACTTT
TRBJ1-5 17 TRBV16 few . CASSQSRLSGGNQPQHF TGTGCCAGCAGCCAATCGCGGCTGTCTGGAGGCAATCAGCCCCAGCATTTT
TRBJ2-5 11 TRBV3-1 many . CASSQAETQYF TGTGCCAGCAGCCAAGCGGAGACCCAGTACTTC
TRBJ2-5 18 TRBV4-1 . . CASSKMASAVPNQETQYF TGCGCCAGCAGCAAAATGGCTAGCGCCGTCCCTAACCAAGAGACCCAGTACTTC
TRBJ1-3 14 TRBV20-1 . . CSALQDTSGNTIYF TGCAGTGCACTTCAGGACACCTCTGGAAACACCATATATTTT
TRBJ2-5 13 TRBV27 . . CASSRSRQETQYF TGTGCCAGCAGCCGGAGCCGTCAAGAGACCCAGTACTTT
TRBJ2-1 15 TRBV7-9 . TRBD1 CASSFRDRGVNEQFF TGTGCCAGCAGCTTCCGGGACAGGGGGGTCAATGAGCAGTTCTTC
TRBJ1-6 14 TRBV7-9 many TRBD1 CASSSRGQGSPLHF TGTGCCAGCAGCTCCAGGGGGCAGGGTTCACCCCTCCACTTT
TRBJ2-3 13 TRBV9 . . CASSVLTADTQYF TGTGCCAGCAGCGTCTTGACCGCAGATACGCAGTATTTT
TRBJ2-1 16 TRBV20-1 . TRBD2 CSADSRGGRSYNEQFF TGCAGTGCAGATTCCCGCGGGGGGCGCTCCTACAATGAGCAGTTCTTC
TRBJ1-4 16 TRBV5-1 . TRBD1 CASSLGQGLLNEKLFF TGCGCCAGCAGCTTGGGACAGGGGCTATTAAATGAAAAACTGTTTTTT
TRBJ2-5 13 TRBV20-1 . . CSAQIRAQETQYF TGCAGTGCTCAAATTAGAGCCCAAGAGACCCAGTACTTC
TRBJ2-5 13 TRBV28 . . CASRHPGTRAQYF TGTGCCAGCAGGCACCCGGGGACTCGGGCCCAGTACTTC
TRBJ1-4 14 TRBV20-1 . TRBD1 CSAWVRGLGEKLFF TGCAGTGCATGGGTTAGGGGGCTTGGTGAAAAACTGTTTTTT